The next 30 T cell receptor beta chains were all read from a single sample in a study of blood T cell repertoires in COVID-19. Method: immunoSEQ multiplex PCR; TCRdb's copy keeps in-frame clones and lacks some. The repertoire holds fewer than 500,000 clones, with 87% as singletons. The sample taken for sequencing was PBMCs or T cells enriched from blood (not recorded which). The receptors shown here come from a woman younger than 35 with acute COVID-19.

V gene TRBV5-1 combines with J gene TRBJ2-7; a weak D match, TRBD1 (7 bases). V lost 0 bases and J 2 bases, leaving 18 bases between the germline ends. The CDR3 length is 17 residues. Germline CDR1 SGHRS, CDR2 YFSETQ. CDR3 loop: CASSLGGGGASTYEQYF. Here the CDR3 DNA reads TGCGCCAGCAGCTTGGGTGGAGGGGGCGCGTCTACCTACGAGCAGTACTTC.

This clone was recorded once. This chain uses TRBV19 with TRBJ1-1; 7 bases agree with TRBD1. CDR3 length equals 13 residues. Germline trimming cut 7 bases from V and 4 bases from J; bases unmatched to any gene: 6. Germline CDR1 LNHDA, CDR2 SQIVND (reference sequence). CDR3 amino acids: CASKLGGSTEAFF. The CDR3 DNA reads TGTGCCAGTAAGTTAGGGGGCAGCACTGAAGCTTTCTTT.

The sample holds one count of this clone. The chain carries TRBV9 and TRBJ1-6, with D possibly being TRBD1 (6 bases). V lost 0 bases and J lost 9, with 16 bases in between. Germline CDR1 is SGDLS and CDR2 is YYNGEE. CDR3 length: 16 residues. CDR3 region: CASSVDILGARSPLHF. CDR3 in DNA: TGTGCCAGCAGCGTAGATATCTTGGGGGCTCGTTCACCCCTCCACTTT.

V and J are TRBV13 and TRBJ1-1; TRBD1 might be the D (5 bases). The CDR3 extends over 12 amino acids. CDR1 and CDR2 from the germline V gene are PRHDT and FYEKMQ (reference sequence). The V and J ends lost 6 bases and 7 bases respectively, with 12 bases between them. The CDR3 region has the DNA TGTGCCAGCAGATTTCGCACAGGTGAAGCTTTCTTT. Residues: CASRFRTGEAFF.

The chain uses TRBV7-6 and TRBJ1-5, with 9 bases fitting TRBD1. The germline gives CDR1 SGHVS, CDR2 FNYEAQ. V lost 3 bases, J lost 5 bases, and 5 bases stayed unmatched. The CDR3 runs 15 residues. CDR3 nucleotide sequence: TGTGCCAGCAGCTTCGGGACAGGGAGGGATCAGCCCCAGCATTTT. It encodes CASSFGTGRDQPQHF.

This chain connects TRBV11-2 to TRBJ1-5, with D hard to call. There are 13 residues in the CDR3. Germline V gene sequence: CDR1 SGHAT, CDR2 FQNNGV. V was pared by 3 bases and J by 7 bases, with 10 bases between. Here the CDR3 reads CASSLNSQQPQHF. The DNA of the CDR3 is TGTGCCAGCAGCTTGAACAGCCAACAGCCCCAGCATTTT.

The chain recombines TRBV11-3 with TRBJ2-1; the D gene is possibly TRBD1 (5 bases). This CDR3 contains 15 residues. CDR1 and CDR2 (germline): SGHNT, YENEEA. V dropped 2 bases and J dropped 8 bases, with 16 bases sitting between them. Here the CDR3 reads CASSLRGQGRDEQFF. The CDR3 nucleotides read TGTGCCAGCAGCTTACGAGGACAAGGTAGGGATGAGCAGTTCTTC.

This clone was counted once. The rearrangement uses TRBV9 and TRBJ1-5; 7 positions match TRBD1. CDR3 length equals 14 residues. Unmatched junction bases numbered 2, after V lost 0 bases and J lost 5 bases. Germline V CDR1 and CDR2: SGDLS, YYNGEE. The CDR3 coding sequence is TGTGCCAGCAGCGTAGGGGACAGTTATCAGCCCCAGCATTTT. Residues: CASSVGDSYQPQHF. The full variable domain, in which reference TRBV9 and TRBJ1-5 provide the parts outside the CDR3, is DSGVTQTPKHLITATGQRVTLRCSPRSGDLSVYWYQQSLDQGLQFLIQYYNGEERAKGNILERFSAQQFPDLHSELNLSSLELGDSALYFCASSVGDSYQPQHFGDGTRLSIL.

This chain joins TRBV11-2 and TRBJ1-4; 7 nucleotides agree with TRBD1. Germline-derived CDR1 and CDR2 are SGHAT and FQNNGV. This CDR3 spans 16 amino acids. The V and J ends lost 1 base and 5 bases, in that order; junction bases with no gene match: 7. The CDR3: CASSLGHRDSNEKLFF. The DNA of the CDR3 is TGTGCCAGCAGCTTAGGTCACAGGGACAGCAATGAAAAACTGTTTTTT.

The chain carries TRBV7-2 and TRBJ1-1; D is unclear. The CDR3 covers 14 residues. V lost 1 base, J lost 1 base, and 7 bases lay in between. Germline V gives CDR1 SGHTA, CDR2 FQGNSA. The chain's CDR3 is CASSLESGNTEAFF. Written as DNA, the CDR3 is TGTGCCAGCAGCTTAGAATCGGGGAACACTGAAGCTTTCTTT.

The chain joins TRBV6-5 to TRBJ2-7; D is perhaps TRBD2 (7 bases). The germline V gene encodes CDR1 MNHEY and CDR2 SVGAGI. V lost 8 bases to trimming and J lost 2 bases, with 19 bases between them. This CDR3 has 15 residues. The CDR3 bases are TGTGCCAGCCAGTTAACCGGCGGGGGCCCCTACGAGCAGTACTTC. It specifies CASQLTGGGPYEQYF.

The chain recombines TRBV27 with TRBJ1-4, with a weak D call TRBD1 (6 bases). CDR1 MNHEY and CDR2 SMNVEV come from the germline V gene (reference sequence). The CDR3 is 14 residues long. The ends were cut back, 6 bases at V and 4 bases at J, with 12 bases in the middle. The CDR3 DNA sequence: TGTGCCAGCAGAGGGGGTAACCTTAATGAAAAACTGTTTTTT. Protein: CASRGGNLNEKLFF.

The gene calls are TRBV29-1 and TRBJ2-7; TRBD1 matches 7 bases. J gave up 0 bases and V 5 bases, and 4 bases lay outside the gene matches. Germline V CDR1 and CDR2: SQVTM, ANQGSEA. CDR3 length equals 13 residues. CDR3 residues: CSVYRDSSYEQYF. For the CDR3, the DNA is TGCAGCGTTTACCGGGACAGCTCCTACGAGCAGTACTTC.

The CDR3 DNA sequence: TGCGCCAGCGGGATAGCGGGGGGACCTCAAGAGACCCAGTACTTC. Amino acids: CASGIAGGPQETQYF. The chain links TRBV5-1 to TRBJ2-5; 10 bases match TRBD2. The CDR3 length is 15 residues. Germline V lookup: CDR1 SGHRS, CDR2 YFSETQ. Trimming took 7 bases from V and 2 from J; bases not matched to a gene: 8. Full variable domain (outside the CDR3, taken from reference TRBV5-1 and TRBJ2-5): KAGVTQTPRYLIKTRGQQVTLSCSPISGHRSVSWYQQTPGQGLQFLFEYFSETQRNKGNFPGRFSGRQFSNSRSEMNVSTLELGDSALYLCASGIAGGPQETQYFGPGTRLLVL.

This chain connects TRBV11-2 to TRBJ1-2; 7 bases align to TRBD1. Germline V gene sequence: CDR1 SGHAT, CDR2 FQNNGV. J gave up 1 base and V 5 bases, and 4 bases lay outside the gene matches. The CDR3 runs 14 residues. CDR3 coding DNA: TGTGCCAGCAGCCGGGACAGCCTTAACTATGGCTACACCTTC. It is translated as CASSRDSLNYGYTF. Full variable domain (remainder filled in from reference TRBV11-2 and TRBJ1-2): EAGVAQSPRYKIIEKRQSVAFWCNPISGHATLYWYQQILGQGPKLLIQFQNNGVVDDSQLPKDRFSAERLKGVDSTLKIQPAKLEDSAVYLCASSRDSLNYGYTFGSGTRLTVV.

V gene TRBV12-5 combines with J gene TRBJ2-1, with D possibly matching TRBD1 (5 bases). Trimming removed 2 bases at V and 4 bases at J, with 12 bases between. The CDR3 runs to 15 residues. Looked up from germline, CDR1 is LGHNT and CDR2 is FRNRAP. CDR3 sequence reads: CASGLHQGEYNEQFF. CDR3 bases: TGTGCTAGTGGTTTGCACCAAGGGGAATACAATGAGCAGTTCTTC.

The rearrangement uses TRBV5-3 and TRBJ1-4; 9 bases agree with TRBD1. TRBV5-3 is classed as an ORF, of uncertain function. Trimming took 3 bases from V and 0 from J; bases not matched to a gene: 15. The CDR3 runs 20 residues. The CDR3 nucleotides read TGTGCCAGAAGCTCCCCTCTCACAGGGGGCTCAAACCCAACTAATGAAAAACTGTTTTTT. This gives the protein CARSSPLTGGSNPTNEKLFF.

This chain connects TRBV27 to TRBJ2-7; 9 nucleotides line up with TRBD1. CDR3 size: 15 residues. Germline V gene lookup returns CDR1 MNHEY and CDR2 SMNVEV (reference sequence). V lost 5 bases to trimming and J lost 2 bases; unmatched junction nucleotides: 7. The CDR3 here is CASSTKTGGTYEQYF. CDR3 sequence (DNA): TGTGCCAGCAGTACAAAGACAGGGGGGACCTACGAGCAGTACTTC.

The gene calls are TRBV7-6 and TRBJ2-5; D gene uncertain. Trimming shortened V by 5 bases and J by 5 bases, and 15 bases separated the two germline ends. This CDR3 is 14 amino acids long. Germline CDR1 and CDR2: SGHVS and FNYEAQ. The CDR3 spells CASSLRARRETQYF. For the CDR3, the DNA is TGTGCCAGCAGCCTCCGAGCTAGACGGGAGACCCAGTACTTC.

CDR3 sequence: CASSSAALGTQYF. The DNA for the CDR3 is TGTGCCAGCAGCTCCGCCGCACTAGGCACGCAGTATTTT. V gene TRBV7-2 combines with J gene TRBJ2-3, with D possibly TRBD2 on 5 matching bases. Trimming took off 4 bases at V and 9 bases at J, with 14 bases between the two ends. This CDR3 region has 13 residues. Germline CDR1 is SGHTA and CDR2 is FQGNSA.

The rearrangement joins TRBV4-1 to TRBJ2-3, with 15 bases lining up with TRBD2. With 1 base clipped from V and 8 bases from J, the junction kept 7 bases outside the gene matches. The CDR3 covers 17 residues. CDR1 is MGHRA and CDR2 is YSYEKL in the germline V gene. The CDR3 loop is CASSQGPKGLAGGTQYF. CDR3 nucleotides: TGCGCCAGCAGCCAAGGCCCTAAGGGACTAGCGGGGGGTACGCAGTATTTT.

The chain carries TRBV19 and TRBJ1-1, with D uncertain. V lost 3 bases and J lost 1, with 9 bases in between. The germline V gene has CDR1 LNHDA and CDR2 SQIVND (reference sequence). The CDR3 runs 14 residues. Here the CDR3 reads CASSITDGNTEAFF. Written as DNA, the CDR3 is TGTGCCAGTAGTATCACAGATGGGAACACTGAAGCTTTCTTT.

The rearrangement joins TRBV6-5 to TRBJ2-5; 7 bases fit TRBD1. The germline V gene has CDR1 MNHEY and CDR2 SVGAGI. Germline trimming cut 5 bases from V and 3 bases from J; bases unmatched to any gene: 9. The CDR3 sequence is 15 residues long. CDR3 nucleotide sequence: TGTGCCAGCAGTCCGTGGCTTGGGACAGAAGAGACCCAGTACTTC. Protein sequence: CASSPWLGTEETQYF.

The genes are TRBV6-4 and TRBJ1-6, with D maybe TRBD1 (5 bases). V was pared by 5 bases and J by 9 bases, with 23 bases between. The length of the CDR3 is 17 residues. CDR1 is MRHNA, CDR2 SNTAGT, per germline. CDR3 coding DNA: TGTGCCAGCAGTCCGACCCCGATCGGGGGGGGATTTTCACCCCTCCACTTT. This encodes CASSPTPIGGGFSPLHF.

The genes are TRBV5-5 and TRBJ1-1, with D maybe TRBD1 (5 bases). Germline CDR1 reads SGHKS; CDR2 reads YYEKEE (reference sequence). CDR3 length equals 14 residues. V shed 3 bases and J shed 5 bases, with 14 bases lying between them. In DNA form, the CDR3 reads TGTGCCAGCAGCTCGGACAACGGGCTAACTGAAGCTTTCTTT. Its protein is CASSSDNGLTEAFF.

The chain uses TRBV29-1 and TRBJ2-7; 9 bases fit TRBD1. This CDR3 region has 14 residues. CDR1 is SQVTM, CDR2 ANQGSEA, per germline. Losses at the gene ends were 4 bases for V and 0 bases for J; bases not matched to a gene: 4. The DNA for the CDR3 is TGCAGCGTTGCCGGGACAGGGAGCTCCTACGAGCAGTACTTC. Translated, it gives CSVAGTGSSYEQYF.

This chain links TRBV21-1 with TRBJ1-1; the DNA was not compared with TRBD1, the D call given in the table. TRBV21-1 is described as a pseudogene. This CDR3 has 15 amino acids. DNA for the CDR3: TGTGCCAGCAGCGGACCGGGACAGGGGCCCTCGGAAGCTTTCTTT. It translates to CASSGPGQGPSEAFF.

This clone has a single count. The chain employs TRBV7-3 and TRBJ2-5; 8 positions match TRBD2. The CDR3 runs to 14 residues. Germline CDR1 reads SGHTA; CDR2 reads FQGTGA. V lost 5 bases to trimming and J lost 5 bases; unmatched junction nucleotides: 7. The CDR3 loop is CASSRGGQVETQYF. DNA for the CDR3: TGTGCCAGCAGCCGCGGGGGGCAGGTGGAGACCCAGTACTTC.

The chain links TRBV27 to TRBJ2-7; 7 bases line up with TRBD1. V dropped 5 bases and J dropped 3; count of bases not matched to a gene: 7. Germline V gives CDR1 MNHEY, CDR2 SMNVEV (reference sequence). The CDR3 contains 14 residues. This CDR3 is CASSLRQGLYEQYF. The CDR3 DNA reads TGTGCCAGCAGTCTACGACAGGGTCTCTACGAGCAGTACTTC.

The rearrangement uses TRBV20-1 and TRBJ2-3; no firm D call. V gave up 0 bases and J gave up 6 bases, with 4 bases separating them. The germline gives CDR1 DFQATT, CDR2 SNEGSKA (reference sequence). The CDR3 extends over 11 amino acids. Here the CDR3 DNA reads TGCAGTGCTAGAGATTCGGATACGCAGTATTTT. As protein: CSARDSDTQYF.